This T cell receptor (beta chain) is from a study of T cell repertoires in cytomegalovirus infection. In the study overall: CMV infection together with matching HLA type was indicated by public TCR beta signatures.

From germline, CDR1 is SGHTA and CDR2 FQGNSA. CDR3 length: 16 residues. V gave up 4 bases and J gave up 2 bases; unmatched junction bases: 8. The table lists this clonotype with many counts. Via MiXCR, TCRdb re-called the reads, giving one row per CDR3 protein. The data show 250,000 to 300,000 distinct CDR3 sequences, with approximately 8.3% seen just once and roughly 16% held by the top ten. Sequenced: PBMCs. J is TRBJ2-5 and V is TRBV7-2; TRBD2 matches at 9 bases. The sequence was collected from a human donor in good health (CMV status not recorded). Some clones in this sample may be carry-over from other donors' samples. CDR3 DNA sequence: TGTGCCAGCAGCTCCTCACTAGCGGGTTCTCAAGAGACCCAGTACTTC. This codes for CASSSSLAGSQETQYF.